This T cell receptor (beta chain) emerged from a study of spatial heterogeneity in lung cancer (dated 2019 in TCRdb). Some background on the complete study: Beta-chain transcripts were consistently detected in greater numbers than alpha-chain transcripts, which likely reflects a higher abundance of beta-chain transcripts. A strong correlation was found between TCR transcript counts in tumor regions and a T cell transcriptional module score from matched bulk RNA-seq. In the raw uncorrected reads, each unique combination of TCR and UMI appeared on average more than ten times. In non-small cell lung cancer, the study quantitatively compared TCR alpha and beta repertoires across several tumor regions, matched nontumor lung, and blood. TCR repertoire features were related to nonsynonymous mutation counts determined by whole-exome sequencing of tumor tissue. At surgery, both alpha and beta chains were TCR-sequenced in approximately 210 tumor regions, over 61 matched nontumor lung samples and some 58 PBMC samples.

Library creation used 5' RACE. The sample was run on a NextSeq 500. To allow correction of PCR and sequencing errors, the TCR library protocol tagged every TCR cDNA molecule with a unique molecular identifier. Turning to the authors' computational methods: TCR identification, UMI-based error correction and CDR3 extraction were performed with Decombinator tools. TCRs above a frequency of 2 per 1,000, corresponding to the top 1% of the tumor frequency distribution, were defined as expanded. Expanded tumor TCRs were classed as regional if statistically deemed absent (corrected P<0.05) from at least one tumor region, otherwise ubiquitous. Rényi diversity was computed with the R vegan package after subsampling each repertoire 100 times to 5,000 TCRs. To build CDR3 similarity networks, amino acid triplet string-kernel similarity was used, and CDR3s were connected when their pairwise similarity was above 0.82. The public reads were reanalyzed by TCRdb: fastp trimming at Q25, MiXCR alignment, in-frame beta chains only. Entries are consolidated by CDR3 protein sequence, retaining the most common genes and DNA. V and J calls and clone size were set by TCRdb, not the authors. The sample profile shows 9,500 to 12,000 distinct CDR3 sequences; about 8% of them were found once. In total, the top ten clones hold roughly 22% of the sample.

This clonotype was counted at least ten times. The antigen it recognizes is unknown. Base-call qualities are not available, and no considerably larger clone is one nucleotide away. Since the library was made to target alpha chains, this beta chain is a stray read and its abundance is not meaningful. Its CDR3 holds 14 amino acids, cysteine through phenylalanine. The read is trimmed to its CDR3 DNA, 42 bases read in frame from base 1. Per the germline V gene, SGHVS is the CDR1 and FQNEAQ is the CDR2. The V end loses 11 bases and the J end loses 0 bases, and a stretch of 13 bases separates them. Beyond this particular receptor, the publication reports: Counts of ubiquitous and regional expanded TCRs were found to correlate with counts of ubiquitous and regional nonsynonymous mutations, respectively. TCR-seq coverage of tumor T cells was estimated at only roughly 7.7% for alpha chains and around 13% for beta chains. The tumor nonsynonymous mutation count correlated with the number of expanded alpha and beta TCRs within the tumor. Confirming at a functional level the hypothesis that regional TCRs recognize regional mutations was considered to require additional single-cell paired TCR alpha and beta sequencing.

This specimen's time point label, interpreted: sample taken at primary tumor resection. The donors were 70 or so patients from the lung TRACERx cohort who had early-stage, untreated non-small cell lung cancer. Without any cell sorting, TCR sequencing was performed on whole RNA extracted either from tumor and nontumor lung tissue or from cryopreserved PBMC samples. Patients were selected for TCR sequencing only if sufficient RNA was available from at least two tumor regions. Tumor and adjacent nontumor lung specimens were reviewed by a lung pathologist before selection. The source of this sequence is a female donor with early-stage non-small cell lung cancer. The sequenced sample was lung tumor tissue, obtained at surgery. The chain employs TRBV7-8 and TRBJ2-2, with the D gene uncertain. The CDR3 has the sequence CALAAAPNTGELFF. At the DNA level, the sequence is TGTGCCCTGGCGGCAGCCCCGAACACCGGGGAGCTGTTTTTT.